This entry is about one TCR beta chain. Its antigen is as yet unknown. The CDR3 covers 16 residues. The V gene end was trimmed by 7 bases and the J gene end by 3 bases; junction bases not matched to a gene: 7. CDR1 and CDR2 from the germline V gene are MDHEN and SYDVKM. TCRdb's table, derived via immunoSEQ multiplex PCR, lists solely in-frame clones and lacks some. The table records 70,000 to 95,000 clones, roughly 88% of them present only once. This record belongs to a study of T cell responses to AZD1222 COVID-19 vaccine. Study-level points and caveats: The peak T cell response came first, and repertoires were sampled only after it. Females made up more of the donors, who were largely white British, and clonal diversity may have come out too low.

The input for sequencing was peripheral blood, taken on day 0 of MenACWY control vaccination. This receptor was taken from an adult in good health. This chain links TRBV28 with TRBJ2-3, with TRBD2 identical over 13 bases. This chain's CDR3 is CASTRGLAGSTDTQYF. CDR3 sequence (DNA): TGTGCCAGCACTAGGGGACTAGCGGGGTCGACAGATACGCAGTATTTT.